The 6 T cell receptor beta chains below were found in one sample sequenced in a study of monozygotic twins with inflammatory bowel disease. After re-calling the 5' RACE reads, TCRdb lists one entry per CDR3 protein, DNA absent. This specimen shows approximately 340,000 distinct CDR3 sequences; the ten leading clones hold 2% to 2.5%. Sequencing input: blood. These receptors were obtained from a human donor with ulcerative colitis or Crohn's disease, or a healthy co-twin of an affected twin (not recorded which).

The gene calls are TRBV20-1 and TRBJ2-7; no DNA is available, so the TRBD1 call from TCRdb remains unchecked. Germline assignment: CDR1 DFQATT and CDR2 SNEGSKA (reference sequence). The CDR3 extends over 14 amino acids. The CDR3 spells CSADRWDRGYEQYF.

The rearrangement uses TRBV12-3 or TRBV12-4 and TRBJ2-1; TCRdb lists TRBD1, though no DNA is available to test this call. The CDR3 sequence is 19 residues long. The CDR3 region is CASRSTTGGWTNNYNEQFF.

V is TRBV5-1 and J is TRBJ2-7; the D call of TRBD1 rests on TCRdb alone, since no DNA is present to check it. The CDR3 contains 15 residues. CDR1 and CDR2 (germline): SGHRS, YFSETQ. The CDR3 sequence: CASSLAGTTHYEQYF.

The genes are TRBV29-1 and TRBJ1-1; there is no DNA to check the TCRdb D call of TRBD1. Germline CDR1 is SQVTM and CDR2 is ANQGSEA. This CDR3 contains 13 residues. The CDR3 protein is CSVRQGMNTEAFF. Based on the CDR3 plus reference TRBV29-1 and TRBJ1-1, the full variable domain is SAVISQKPSRDICQRGTSLTIQCQVDSQVTMMFWYRQQPGQSLTLIATANQGSEATYESGFVIDKFPISRPNLTFSTLTVSNMSPEDSSIYLCSVRQGMNTEAFFGQGTRLTVV.

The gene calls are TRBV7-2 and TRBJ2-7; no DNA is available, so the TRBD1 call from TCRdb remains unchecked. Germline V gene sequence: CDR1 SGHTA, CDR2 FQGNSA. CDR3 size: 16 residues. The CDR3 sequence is CASSLGPGGDSYEQYF.

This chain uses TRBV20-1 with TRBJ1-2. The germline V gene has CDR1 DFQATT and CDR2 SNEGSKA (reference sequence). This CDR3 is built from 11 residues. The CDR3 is CSRDTSYGYTF.